This is a list of T cell receptor beta chains from one sample in a study of blood T cell repertoires in COVID-19. Produced via immunoSEQ multiplex PCR; TCRdb's table is partial and in-frame only. Here the sample spans 350,000 to 500,000 clones, roughly 84% being singletons. The sample taken for sequencing was PBMCs or T cells enriched from blood (not recorded which). These receptors were obtained from a young woman who had been exposed to COVID-19. CDR3s include the opening cysteine and the closing phenylalanine or tryptophan. A D gene is named only where the DNA matches it firmly. Size is omitted from some rows. Given values are once, few, many or a class for expanded clones.

D	V	size	J	DNA	CDR3
NA	TRBV2	NA	TRBJ2-2	TGTGCCAGCAGTGTACTCGGCGGAGCCACCGGGGAGCTGTTTTTT	CASSVLGGATGELFF
NA	TRBV5-1	NA	TRBJ2-2	TGCGCCAGCAGACGACAGCCGGCAGGGGCGGGTACCGGGGAGCTGTTTTTT	CASRRQPAGAGTGELFF
NA	TRBV7-2	NA	TRBJ2-7	TGTGCCAGCAGCCTACGTACAGATCCCTACGAGCAGTACTTC	CASSLRTDPYEQYF
TRBD2	TRBV7-8	NA	TRBJ2-2	TGTGCCAGCAGCTTTAGGGAGGGGAGGCTCACCGGGGAGCTGTTTTTT	CASSFREGRLTGELFF
TRBD1	TRBV2	NA	TRBJ1-2	TGTGCCAGCAGTCCCCGGACAGGCCAGTCTAGGTATGGCTACACCTTC	CASSPRTGQSRYGYTF
NA	TRBV3-1/TRBV3-2	NA	TRBJ2-7	TGTGCCAGCAGCCAAGACTACCAAGGTTTGGGGGGCGAGCAGTACTTC	CASSQDYQGLGGEQYF
NA	TRBV14	NA	TRBJ2-1	TGTGCCAGCAGCCAGGGTCTAAGAGGCGGAGGAGAGCAGTTCTTC	CASSQGLRGGGEQFF
TRBD1	TRBV6-6	NA	TRBJ2-1	TGTGCCAGCGGGACAGGGGTTGGCAATGAGCAGTTCTTC	CASGTGVGNEQFF
TRBD2	TRBV5-1	NA	TRBJ2-3	TGCGCCAGCAGTAGGACCGGGGGGGCGGCAGATACGCAGTATTTT	CASSRTGGAADTQYF
NA	TRBV7-9	NA	TRBJ2-3	TGTGCCAGCAGCTTCGGTGACTCCGAAGATACGCAGTATTTT	CASSFGDSEDTQYF
TRBD1	TRBV15	NA	TRBJ2-5	TGTGCCACCAGCAAAAGGGGGCGGGAGACCCAGTACTTC	CATSKRGRETQYF
NA	TRBV11-2	few	TRBJ1-6	TGTGCCAGCAGCTTAAATCGGGGGGCAGGTTCACCCCTCCACTTT	CASSLNRGAGSPLHF
NA	TRBV19	NA	TRBJ1-2	TGTGCCAGTACCCACAGGGCTTATGGCTACACCTTC	CASTHRAYGYTF
TRBD1	TRBV5-1	NA	TRBJ2-6	TGCGCCAGCAGCCACGGGACAGATACGTCTGGGGCCAACGTCCTGACTTTC	CASSHGTDTSGANVLTF
TRBD2	TRBV15	NA	TRBJ2-7	TGTGCCACCAGCAGCCGACTAGCGGTAACCTACGAGCAGTACTTC	CATSSRLAVTYEQYF
TRBD1	TRBV15	NA	TRBJ2-3	TGTGCCACCAGCAAACCCGGGACAGGAGGGGCAGATACGCAGTATTTT	CATSKPGTGGADTQYF
TRBD1	TRBV6-5	NA	TRBJ2-3	TGTGCCAGCAGTTTCCACAGGGGGCCTACAGATACGCAGTATTTT	CASSFHRGPTDTQYF
TRBD1	TRBV28	NA	TRBJ1-5	TGTGCCAGCAGTTTGGACAGGGCCCTTAGCAATCAGCCCCAGCATTTT	CASSLDRALSNQPQHF
NA	TRBV19	NA	TRBJ1-1	TGTGCCAGTAGTATTAATTCGGCGGGGCAGGCTTTCTTT	CASSINSAGQAFF
NA	TRBV15	NA	TRBJ1-3	TGTGCCACCAGCAGAGTGGGGGGCTCTGGAAACACCATATATTTT	CATSRVGGSGNTIYF
NA	TRBV10-3	NA	TRBJ1-1	TGTGCCATCAGTGGACAGACGAACACTGAAGCTTTCTTT	CAISGQTNTEAFF